The sequence of this T cell receptor beta chain was determined in a study of cytomegalovirus exposure and HLA in healthy donors. Overall study: When 350 to 500 donors were genotyped, approximately 80% of them were found to fall in the Caucasian-associated ancestry cluster. Whole-study results and caveats: In vitro, three CMV-associated chains proved specific for CMV antigens. Later analysis showed most CMV-associated TCR beta chains appearing HLA-restricted.

This clone was seen only a few times. Its antigen is currently unknown. The donors were healthy bone marrow donors. The PCR made use of 60 Vbeta and 13 Jbeta primers. Repertoires were generated with immunoSEQ multiplex PCR, while TCRdb's copy carries only in-frame clones and drops some. The sample shows about 130,000 clones, roughly three quarters of them seen only once. The CDR3 runs to 13 residues. In germline, CDR1 is SEHNR, CDR2 FQNEAQ (reference sequence). Trimming shortened V by 5 bases and J by 7 bases, and 15 bases separated the two germline ends. The sequence was obtained from a woman aged 60-75 years in good health and CMV-seronegative. Specimen: PBMCs. This chain uses TRBV7-9 with TRBJ2-7; D is uncertain. The CDR3 DNA follows: TGTGCCAGCAGCCCCAGCGTAACGAGGGAGCAGTACTTC. It translates to CASSPSVTREQYF.